This T cell receptor beta chain was retrieved from a study of T cell repertoires in cytomegalovirus infection. Study-level background: Evidence of both CMV infection and a matching HLA type came from public TCR beta signatures.

At least ten counts were recorded for this clonotype. Its matching antigen is unknown. The CDR3 is made up of 16 amino acids. Trimming at V came to 1 base and at J to 7 bases, leaving 7 bases not matched to a gene. The germline V gene has CDR1 SGHTA and CDR2 FQGNSA. TCRdb processed the reads anew with MiXCR; each CDR3 protein has one entry. The sample consists of about 300,000 distinct CDR3 sequences, about 8.8% of them appearing once. Points from the study as a whole: CMV-specific TCR beta clonotypes restricted by HLA-C dominated the ex vivo response. The study identified carriers of CMV plus the relevant HLA from cumulative public TCR beta family frequency.

The source of this sequence is a human donor in good health (CMV status not recorded). Some clones in this sample may be carry-over from other donors' samples. The sequenced sample was PBMCs. This chain connects TRBV7-2 to TRBJ2-1; TRBD2 matches 10 bases. Here the CDR3 DNA reads TGTGCCAGCAGCTTAGTGAGCGGGGGGGCCGGGAATGAGCAGTTCTTC. Translation: CASSLVSGGAGNEQFF. The full variable domain, completed using reference TRBV7-2 and TRBJ2-1, is GAGVSQSPSNKVTEKGKDVELRCDPISGHTALYWYRQSLGQGLEFLIYFQGNSAPDKSGLPSDRFSAERTGGSVSTLTIQRTQQEDSAVYLCASSLVSGGAGNEQFFGPGTRLTVL.